These 16 T cell receptor beta chains were all obtained from the same sample, sequenced in a study of cytomegalovirus exposure and HLA in healthy donors. With 60 Vbeta and 13 Jbeta primers, the PCR was carried out. Generated by immunoSEQ multiplex PCR, the TCRdb table keeps only in-frame clones and is missing some. The data show about 92,000 clones, with 70% to 75% seen just once and around 15% held by the top ten. Sequences were obtained from PBMCs. The source is a young woman in good health and CMV-seropositive.

This chain connects TRBV9 to TRBJ1-1; D not certain. Per germline, CDR1 SGDLS and CDR2 YYNGEE. Trimming removed 4 bases from V and 2 bases from J, with 12 bases in between. The CDR3 runs 14 residues. In DNA, the CDR3 is TGTGCCAGCAGCCCCAGCGAGGGAAACACTGAAGCTTTCTTT. Protein: CASSPSEGNTEAFF.

V is TRBV30 and J is TRBJ2-1; TRBD2 matches at 13 bases. The CDR3 is 15 residues long. J was trimmed by 9 bases and V by 4 bases; bases with no gene match: 9. CDR1 is GTSNPN, CDR2 SVGIG, per germline (reference sequence). The DNA of the CDR3 is TGTGCCTGGACGTCTGGACTAGCGGGAGCGGTTGAGCAGTTCTTC. This encodes CAWTSGLAGAVEQFF.

The V gene is TRBV7-8, the J gene TRBJ2-1, with D maybe TRBD2 (6 bases). Looked up from germline, CDR1 is SGHVS and CDR2 is FQNEAQ. CDR3 length equals 14 residues. V lost 3 bases and J lost 2, with 8 bases in between. For the CDR3, the DNA is TGTGCCAGCAGCTTGACGGGAGCCTACAATGAGCAGTTCTTC. This sequence encodes CASSLTGAYNEQFF.

This chain joins TRBV7-9 and TRBJ1-6; D is perhaps TRBD1 (6 bases). V was clipped by 4 bases and J by 9 bases, with 16 bases between them. Germline V lookup: CDR1 SEHNR, CDR2 FQNEAQ (reference sequence). The CDR3 consists of 15 residues. CDR3 DNA sequence: TGTGCCAGCAGCTCGTCAGTGACAGGAACTTCACCCCTCCACTTT. Its translation is CASSSSVTGTSPLHF.

V usage is TRBV11-2 and J usage is TRBJ2-1; the D gene is possibly TRBD2 (6 bases). V was cut by 1 base and J by 2 bases, with 15 bases left in between. Germline lookup yields CDR1 SGHAT and CDR2 FQNNGV. This CDR3 comprises 17 residues. CDR3 DNA sequence: TGTGCCAGCAGCTTAGCGTGGATAGCGGTGACCTACAATGAGCAGTTCTTC. Translation gives CASSLAWIAVTYNEQFF.

The chain recombines TRBV7-6 with TRBJ2-1; 14 bases are shared with TRBD2. This CDR3 is 18 amino acids long. V dropped 0 bases and J dropped 7; count of bases not matched to a gene: 8. The V gene's germline CDR1 is SGHVS and CDR2 FNYEAQ. The CDR3 reads CASSLAPGTSGGANEQFF. DNA for the CDR3: TGTGCCAGCAGCTTAGCCCCCGGGACTAGCGGGGGTGCGAATGAGCAGTTCTTC.

This clone was recorded a few times. V is TRBV4-1 and J is TRBJ1-3; D is uncertain. V gave up 1 base and J gave up 0 bases, with 13 bases separating them. Germline CDR1 and CDR2: MGHRA and YSYEKL. The CDR3 sequence is 17 residues long. CDR3 nucleotides: TGCGCCAGCAGCCAAGGATACAGCCGAGCCTCTGGAAACACCATATATTTT. Its translation: CASSQGYSRASGNTIYF.

The V and J genes are TRBV9 and TRBJ2-5, with 9 bases lining up with TRBD1. Losses at the gene ends were 0 bases for V and 3 bases for J; bases not matched to a gene: 3. The CDR3 loop spans 15 amino acids. From germline, CDR1 is SGDLS and CDR2 YYNGEE. Here the CDR3 reads CASSVEDRGKETQYF. The CDR3 bases are TGTGCCAGCAGCGTAGAGGACAGGGGAAAAGAGACCCAGTACTTC.

The chain couples TRBV7-6 to TRBJ2-3, with 7 positions matching TRBD2. The V gene end was trimmed by 1 base and the J gene end by 2 bases; junction bases not matched to a gene: 6. The CDR3 spans 16 residues. The germline V gene has CDR1 SGHVS and CDR2 FNYEAQ. The CDR3 DNA reads as TGTGCCAGCAGCTTAGGAACGGGAGGCCCCACAGATACGCAGTATTTT. It is translated as CASSLGTGGPTDTQYF.

This rearrangement joins TRBV18 to TRBJ1-3, with TRBD1 matching over 8 bases. The CDR3 contains 16 residues. Germline trimming cut 1 base from V and 4 bases from J; bases unmatched to any gene: 6. Germline V CDR1 and CDR2: KGHSH, LQKENI. The CDR3 protein is CASSPQAGGAGNTIYF. In nucleotides, the CDR3 is TGTGCCAGCTCACCACAGGCAGGGGGCGCCGGAAACACCATATATTTT.

The rearrangement links TRBV6-1 to TRBJ1-2; D is perhaps TRBD1 (5 bases). V lost 7 bases and J 0 bases, leaving 12 bases between the germline ends. This CDR3 is 14 amino acids long. In germline, CDR1 is MNHNS, CDR2 SASEGT. As DNA, the CDR3 is TGTGCCAGCACCCCGGGGGGGGCTAACTATGGCTACACCTTC. This translates into CASTPGGANYGYTF.

The table lists this clone with a count of one. The chain carries TRBV6-1 and TRBJ2-5, with a possible D match to TRBD2 (5 bases). The better agreement between TRBJ2-7 and the DNA end casts doubt on the J call. Per the germline V gene, CDR1 is MNHNS and CDR2 is SASEGT. There are 12 residues in the CDR3. The chain's CDR3 is CASSEPGNEQYF. CDR3 bases: TGTGCCAGCAGTGAACCGGGGAACGAGCAGTACTTC.

The chain employs TRBV28 and TRBJ2-7; 11 nucleotides align to TRBD2. From germline, CDR1 is MDHEN and CDR2 SYDVKM. The CDR3 is 15 amino acids. V gave up 6 bases and J gave up 3 bases; unmatched junction bases: 7. The CDR3 loop reads CASSRGTSGFYEQYF. The CDR3 DNA reads as TGTGCCAGCAGCCGGGGGACTAGCGGCTTCTACGAGCAGTACTTC.

The V call is TRBV5-6, the J call TRBJ1-6; the D gene is possibly TRBD1 (5 bases). Trimming pared 4 bases from V and 8 bases from J, leaving 13 bases between. The CDR3 is 14 residues long. Germline CDR1 and CDR2: SGHDT and YYEEEE. Here the CDR3 reads CASSMTDSYSPLHF. In DNA, the CDR3 is TGTGCCAGCAGCATGACAGATTCCTATTCACCCCTCCACTTT.

This clone showed up just once. V is TRBV7-9 and J is TRBJ2-7; TRBD2 matches 9 bases. The V and J ends lost 1 base and 5 bases, in that order; junction bases with no gene match: 3. Germline V gives CDR1 SEHNR, CDR2 FQNEAQ (reference sequence). This CDR3 region has 14 residues. The CDR3 spells CASSLDLAGNEQYF. CDR3 in DNA: TGTGCCAGCAGCTTAGATCTAGCGGGGAACGAGCAGTACTTC.

V and J are TRBV19 and TRBJ1-5; D possibly corresponds to TRBD1 (6 bases). Germline loops: CDR1 LNHDA, CDR2 SQIVND (reference sequence). V was shortened by 0 bases and J by 2 bases, with 8 bases between the two germline ends. The length of the CDR3 is 15 residues. CDR3 nucleotide sequence: TGTGCCAGTAGTATAGAGGGGGCTGGCAATCAGCCCCAGCATTTT. It specifies CASSIEGAGNQPQHF.